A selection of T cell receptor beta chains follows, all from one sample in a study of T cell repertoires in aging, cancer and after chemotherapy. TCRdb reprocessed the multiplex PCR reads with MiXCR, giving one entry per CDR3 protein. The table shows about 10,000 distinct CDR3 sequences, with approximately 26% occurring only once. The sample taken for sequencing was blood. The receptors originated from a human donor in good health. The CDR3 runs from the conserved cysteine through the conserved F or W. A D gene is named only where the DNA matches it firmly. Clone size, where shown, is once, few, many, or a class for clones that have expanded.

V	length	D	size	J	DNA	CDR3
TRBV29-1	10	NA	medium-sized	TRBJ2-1	TGCAGCGTTCGGGTAGGTGAGCAGTTCTTC	CSVRVGEQFF
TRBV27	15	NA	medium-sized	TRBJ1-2	TGTGCCAGCGGACCCCTACAGGCAGCTAACTATGGCTACACCTTC	CASGPLQAANYGYTF
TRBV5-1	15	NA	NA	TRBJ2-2	TGCGCCAGCATCTTGTTTTCTGGGGGGACCGGGGAGCTGTTTTTT	CASILFSGGTGELFF
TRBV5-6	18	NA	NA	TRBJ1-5	TGTGCCAGCAGCTTTTCCTATTGGGCAGGGGCCAGCAATCAGCCCCAGCATTTT	CASSFSYWAGASNQPQHF
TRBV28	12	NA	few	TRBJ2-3	TGTGCCAGCAGCTCCCCCACAGATACGCAGTATTTT	CASSSPTDTQYF
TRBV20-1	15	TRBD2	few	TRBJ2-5	TGCAGTGTCTTTGTAGCGGGAGGGAGAAGAAAGACCCAGTACTTC	CSVFVAGGRRKTQYF
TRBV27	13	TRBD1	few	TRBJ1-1	TGTGCCAGCAGAGGGACAGGGGGCACTGAAGCTTTCTTT	CASRGTGGTEAFF
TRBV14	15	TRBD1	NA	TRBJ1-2	TGTGCCAGCAGCCCTTACAGGGGCCTTAACTATGGCTACACCTTC	CASSPYRGLNYGYTF
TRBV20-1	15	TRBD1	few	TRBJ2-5	TGCAGTGCTCCACCGGGACAGGGCTACCAAGAGACCCAGTACTTC	CSAPPGQGYQETQYF
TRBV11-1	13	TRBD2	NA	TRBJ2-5	TGTGCCAGCAGCCTGACTAGCGGCGTGACCCAGTACTTC	CASSLTSGVTQYF
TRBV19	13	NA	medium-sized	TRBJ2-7	TGTGCCAGTAGCCTCGAAGGGGTTTACGAGCAGTACTTC	CASSLEGVYEQYF
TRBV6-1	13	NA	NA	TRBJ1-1	TGTGCCAGCAGTGAATGGGTGAACACTGAAGCTTTCTTT	CASSEWVNTEAFF
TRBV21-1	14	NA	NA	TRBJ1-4	TGTGCCAGCAGCCAGACAGACCTTAATGAAAAACTGTTTTTT	CASSQTDLNEKLFF